These T cell receptor beta chains were read from a single sample in a study of blood T cell repertoires in COVID-19. The method was immunoSEQ multiplex PCR; TCRdb's version includes in-frame clones alone and lacks a portion of them. The table lists some 330,000 clones, approximately 87% of them singletons. The source material was PBMCs or T cells enriched from blood (not recorded which). These TCRs come from a man between 35 and 55 years old in a cohort exposed to, infected with or recovered from COVID-19 (not recorded which). The CDR3 runs from the conserved cysteine through the conserved F or W. D genes are given only for firm matches. Clone size appears in some rows only: once, few, many, or a class for an expanded clone.

d_gene,len,v_gene,j_gene,abundance,CDR3nt,CDR3aa
TRBD1,15,TRBV11-2,TRBJ2-7,NA,TGTGCCAGCAGCTTCCGACAGGGGGCGGCAGACGAGCAGTACTTC,CASSFRQGAADEQYF
NA,16,TRBV3-1/TRBV3-2,TRBJ1-4,many,TGTGCCAGCAGCCAAGATCAGGGGAAGGGGAGTGAAAAACTGTTTTTT,CASSQDQGKGSEKLFF
NA,12,TRBV6-5,TRBJ2-2,NA,TGTGCCATCAGTAAGACTTCCGGGGAGCTGTTTTTT,CAISKTSGELFF
NA,15,TRBV5-1,TRBJ1-3,NA,TGCGCCAGCAGCTTGGAAGGGGGTGAGGGAAACACCATATATTTT,CASSLEGGEGNTIYF
NA,15,TRBV2,TRBJ2-1,NA,TGTGCCAGCAGTGAACGGAGGGGTACCTACAATGAGCAGTTCTTC,CASSERRGTYNEQFF
TRBD1,12,TRBV28,TRBJ1-5,NA,TGTGCCAGCAGACAGGGGGATCAGCCCCAGCATTTT,CASRQGDQPQHF
NA,14,TRBV1,TRBJ1-5,NA,TGCACCAGCAGCCAATTGTATAGCAATCAGCCCCAGCATTTT,CTSSQLYSNQPQHF
NA,13,TRBV28,TRBJ1-1,NA,TGTGCCAGCCACAGGGCGATAAACACTGAAGCTTTCTTT,CASHRAINTEAFF
NA,16,TRBV28,TRBJ1-4,NA,TGTGCCAGCAGTAGTCCTAGGGGATCAACTAATGAAAAACTGTTTTTT,CASSSPRGSTNEKLFF
TRBD1,15,TRBV27,TRBJ2-5,once,TGTGCCAGCAGTGCTGACAGGGGGAGGGGAGAGACCCAGTACTTC,CASSADRGRGETQYF
NA,14,TRBV7-9,TRBJ1-1,NA,TGTGCCAGCAGCCTTACCGGGACATCCACTGAAGCTTTCTTT,CASSLTGTSTEAFF
TRBD1,15,TRBV5-1,TRBJ2-1,few,TGCGCCAGCAGCGCAGACAGGGCCACCTACAATGAGCAGTTCTTC,CASSADRATYNEQFF
NA,15,TRBV7-3,TRBJ1-6,NA,TGTGCCAGCAGCTCAGGACCCCGGGGGAATTCACCCCTCCACTTT,CASSSGPRGNSPLHF
TRBD2,15,TRBV2,TRBJ2-7,NA,TGTGCCAGCAGTGAGACCACTAGCGGAACCTACGAGCAGTACTTC,CASSETTSGTYEQYF
TRBD1,15,TRBV28,TRBJ2-7,NA,TGTGCCAGCAGTTCCTGGACAGGGCCTACCTACGAGCAGTACTTC,CASSSWTGPTYEQYF
TRBD2,18,TRBV6-4,TRBJ2-3,NA,TGTGCCAGCAGTGACTCCGCAGCGGGAGGCCTCCGCACAGATACGCAGTATTTT,CASSDSAAGGLRTDTQYF
NA,13,TRBV19,TRBJ2-3,NA,TGTGCCAGTATCAAGCGGGGCACAGATACGCAGTATTTT,CASIKRGTDTQYF
TRBD1,13,TRBV7-3,TRBJ1-1,NA,TGTGCCAGCAGTCCCCAGGGGGCCACTGAAGCTTTCTTT,CASSPQGATEAFF
TRBD2,15,TRBV6-4,TRBJ2-1,NA,TGTGCCAGCAGCCCACTAGCGGGAGGGTACAATGAGCAGTTCTTC,CASSPLAGGYNEQFF
TRBD2,16,TRBV11-3,TRBJ2-1,NA,TGTGCCAGCAGTCAAGGGGCTAGCGGATCCTACAATGAGCAGTTCTTC,CASSQGASGSYNEQFF
NA,11,TRBV6-5,TRBJ1-1,NA,TGTGCCACCCGGGACAATCTAGGGACTTTCTTT,CATRDNLGTFF
TRBD1,14,TRBV18,TRBJ1-6,NA,TGTGCCAGCTCACCGGGACAGGGGAGCTCACCCCTCCACTTT,CASSPGQGSSPLHF
TRBD1,14,TRBV9,TRBJ1-4,once,TGTGCCAGCAGCGTAGGGACAGGGGCTGAAAAACTGTTTTTT,CASSVGTGAEKLFF
TRBD2,15,TRBV4-2,TRBJ2-7,NA,TGTGCCAGCAGCCAACCGGGACTAGCGGGAGGCGAGCAGTACTTC,CASSQPGLAGGEQYF
TRBD1,19,TRBV7-9,TRBJ2-6,NA,TGTGCCAGCAGCTTAGCCCCCGGGACAGGGGGGGCTGGGGCCAACGTCCTGACTTTC,CASSLAPGTGGAGANVLTF
TRBD2,16,TRBV5-1,TRBJ2-5,NA,TGCGCCAGCAGCCCCCCTAGCGGGATAGGGGGGGAGACCCAGTACTTC,CASSPPSGIGGETQYF
TRBD2,15,TRBV5-1,TRBJ2-3,NA,TGCGCCAGCACAACGGGGACTAGCGGGACAGATACGCAGTATTTT,CASTTGTSGTDTQYF
TRBD1,14,TRBV27,TRBJ2-7,NA,TGTGCCAGCAGGTCGACAGGGTCGACCTACGAGCAGTACTTC,CASRSTGSTYEQYF
TRBD2,13,TRBV11-3,TRBJ2-1,NA,TGTGCCAGCAGCTCCCCGGGGGGCAATGAGCAGTTCTTC,CASSSPGGNEQFF
TRBD2,17,TRBV7-8,TRBJ2-1,NA,TGTGCCAGCAGCTTAACGGGACTAGCGGCTCTCCACAATGAGCAGTTCTTC,CASSLTGLAALHNEQFF
TRBD1,16,TRBV5-5,TRBJ1-4,NA,TGTGCCAGCAGCTTGGCTGGGACAGCAACTAATGAAAAACTGTTTTTT,CASSLAGTATNEKLFF
TRBD1,14,TRBV11-2,TRBJ2-1,NA,TGTGCCAGCAGCTACATGACAGGGAACAATGAGCAGTTCTTC,CASSYMTGNNEQFF
NA,14,TRBV5-1,TRBJ1-2,NA,TGCGCCAGCAGCTTGGGAGCCCCGGACTATGGCTACACCTTC,CASSLGAPDYGYTF
TRBD1,16,TRBV7-9,TRBJ2-2,NA,TGTGCCAGCAGCGTACAAGGACAGGTCATCACCGGGGAGCTGTTTTTT,CASSVQGQVITGELFF
NA,14,TRBV18,TRBJ1-4,NA,TGTGCCAGCTCACCACCAGGGGAAAATGAAAAACTGTTTTTT,CASSPPGENEKLFF
NA,15,TRBV7-2,TRBJ1-5,NA,TGTGCCAGCAGCTTATATGCGGGGCCCAATCAGCCCCAGCATTTT,CASSLYAGPNQPQHF
NA,12,TRBV3-1/TRBV3-2,TRBJ1-3,few,TGTGCCAGCAGCTCACTTGGAAACACCATATATTTT,CASSSLGNTIYF
NA,14,TRBV28,TRBJ1-2,NA,TGTGCCAGCAGTTCTCCAGGGGTGGGCTATGGCTACACCTTC,CASSSPGVGYGYTF
TRBD1,14,TRBV27,TRBJ2-1,NA,TGTGCCAGCAGTGAAAGGACAGGGAATCGTGAGCAGTTCTTC,CASSERTGNREQFF
NA,14,TRBV28,TRBJ1-3,NA,TGTGCCAGTTGCCGTTGGAGCTCTGGAAACACCATATATTTT,CASCRWSSGNTIYF
TRBD2,17,TRBV30,TRBJ2-7,NA,TGTGCCTGGAGTGTAAAGGGCGTTCTAGCGGGAGTCAACGAGCAGTACTTC,CAWSVKGVLAGVNEQYF
NA,13,TRBV15,TRBJ1-2,few,TGTGCCACCAGCTTAGGGGGAAGTGGTGGCTACACCTTC,CATSLGGSGGYTF
NA,12,TRBV19,TRBJ2-1,NA,TGTGCCAGTAGTTCAGGGTTCCATGAGCAGTTCTTC,CASSSGFHEQFF
NA,18,TRBV21-1,TRBJ2-4,NA,TGTGCCAGCAGCAAATATGGACTAGCAGTAGTAGCCAAAAACATTCAGTACTTC,CASSKYGLAVVAKNIQYF
TRBD2,18,TRBV3-1/TRBV3-2,TRBJ2-6,NA,TGTGCCAGCAGCCAAGGGGTTAGCGGGAGGTCCGGGGCCAACGTCCTGACTTTC,CASSQGVSGRSGANVLTF